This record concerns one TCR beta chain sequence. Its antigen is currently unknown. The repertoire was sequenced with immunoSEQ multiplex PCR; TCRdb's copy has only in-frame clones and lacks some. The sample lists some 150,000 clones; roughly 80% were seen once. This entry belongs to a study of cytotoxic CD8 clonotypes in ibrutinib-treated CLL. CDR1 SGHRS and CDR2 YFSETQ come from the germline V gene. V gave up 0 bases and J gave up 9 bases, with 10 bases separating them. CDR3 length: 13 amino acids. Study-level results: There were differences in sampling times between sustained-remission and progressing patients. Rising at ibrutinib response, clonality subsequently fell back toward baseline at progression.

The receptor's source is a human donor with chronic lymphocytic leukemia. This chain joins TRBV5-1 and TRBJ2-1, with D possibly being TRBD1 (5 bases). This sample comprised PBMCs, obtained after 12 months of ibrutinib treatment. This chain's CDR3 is CASSLDRGFEQFF. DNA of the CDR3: TGCGCCAGCAGCTTGGATAGGGGATTTGAGCAGTTCTTC.